The 2 T cell receptor beta chains below come from one sample, sequenced in a study of blood T cells in healthy people across ages. A J-beta primer mix and a sample-barcoded 5' primer were used in a second PCR of roughly 7 to 12 cycles. MiXCR, applied by TCRdb to the 5' RACE reads, yields one record per CDR3 protein. There are hundreds of thousands of distinct CDR3 sequences in the sample; less than 80% occur only once, and 28% lies in the top ten. The specimen sequenced was blood. The receptor source for this set is a man in his thirties or forties in good health.

The chain carries TRBV6-5 and TRBJ2-7; the D is unclear. CDR1 and CDR2 from the germline V gene are MNHEY and SVGAGI. This CDR3 has 16 amino acids. The V end lost 0 bases, the J end lost 0 bases, and 12 bases lay between the germline ends. The CDR3, as DNA: TGTGCCAGCAGTTACTCTGCGGACCGCAGCTCCTACGAGCAGTACTTC. Its protein is CASSYSADRSSYEQYF.

This clonotype was seen a handful of times. The rearrangement links TRBV3-1 to TRBJ2-7, with D hard to call. V lost 6 bases to trimming and J lost 3 bases, with 15 bases between them. Germline V gene data show CDR1 as LGHDT and CDR2 as YNNKEL (reference sequence). The CDR3 totals 14 residues. CDR3 sequence (DNA): TGTGCCAGCAGTAATGACCGAGAGTTCTACGAGCAGTACTTC. The encoded protein is CASSNDREFYEQYF.